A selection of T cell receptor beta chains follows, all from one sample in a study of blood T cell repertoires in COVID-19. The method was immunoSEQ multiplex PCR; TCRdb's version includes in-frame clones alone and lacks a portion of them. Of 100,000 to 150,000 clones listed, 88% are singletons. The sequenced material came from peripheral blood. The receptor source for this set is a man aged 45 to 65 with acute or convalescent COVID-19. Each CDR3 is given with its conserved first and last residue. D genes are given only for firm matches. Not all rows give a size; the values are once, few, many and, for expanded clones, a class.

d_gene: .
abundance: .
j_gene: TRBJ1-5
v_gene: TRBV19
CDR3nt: TGTGCCAGTAGTATTGGGGGCGGTCAGCCCCAGCATTTT
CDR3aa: CASSIGGGQPQHF

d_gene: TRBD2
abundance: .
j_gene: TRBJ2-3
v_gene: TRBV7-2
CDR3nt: TGTGCCAGCACCCAAATACTAGCGGAAGATACGCAGTATTTT
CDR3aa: CASTQILAEDTQYF

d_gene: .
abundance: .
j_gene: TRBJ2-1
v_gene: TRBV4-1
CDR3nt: TGCGCCAGCACTAAGGAGTTTAGGTCCTACAATGAGCAGTTCTTC
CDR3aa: CASTKEFRSYNEQFF

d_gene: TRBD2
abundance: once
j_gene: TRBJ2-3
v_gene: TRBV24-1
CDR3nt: TGTGCCACCAGTGACCCTAGCGGGAGCGCAGATACGCAGTATTTT
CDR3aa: CATSDPSGSADTQYF

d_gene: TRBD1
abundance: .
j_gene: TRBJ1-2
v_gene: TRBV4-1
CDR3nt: TGCGCCAGCAGCCCGGGCGGGCAGGGGGCTAACTATGGCTACACCTTC
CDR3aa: CASSPGGQGANYGYTF

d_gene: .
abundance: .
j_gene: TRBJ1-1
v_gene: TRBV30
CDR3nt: TGTGCCTGGAGTGTACCAGGTTTGAACACTGAAGCTTTCTTT
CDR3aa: CAWSVPGLNTEAFF

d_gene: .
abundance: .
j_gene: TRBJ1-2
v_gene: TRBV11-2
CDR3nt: TGTGCCAGCAGCCGGGCCCGGGACAACGTCTATGGCTACACCTTC
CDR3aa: CASSRARDNVYGYTF

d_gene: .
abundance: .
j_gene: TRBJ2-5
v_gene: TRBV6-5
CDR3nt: TGTGCCAGCACCCGTGGCGGGTATGAAGAGACCCAGTACTTC
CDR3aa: CASTRGGYEETQYF

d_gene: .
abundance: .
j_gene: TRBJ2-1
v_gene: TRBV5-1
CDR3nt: TGCGCCAGCAGCTTGAGTCCGGCGGCCCTTATCTTTTACAATGAGCAGTTCTTC
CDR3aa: CASSLSPAALIFYNEQFF

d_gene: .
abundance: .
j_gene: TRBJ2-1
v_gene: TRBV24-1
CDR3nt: TGTGCCACCAGTGATTTAGGCAGGGCTGAGCAGTTCTTC
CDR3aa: CATSDLGRAEQFF

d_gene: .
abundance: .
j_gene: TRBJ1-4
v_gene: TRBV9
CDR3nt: TGTGCCAGCAGCGTAGGGGTCAGGGGTATAGGTGAAAAACTGTTTTTT
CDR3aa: CASSVGVRGIGEKLFF

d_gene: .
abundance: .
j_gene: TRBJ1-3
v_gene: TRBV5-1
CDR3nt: TGCGCCAGCAGCTTGTCTGTCTCTGGAAACACCATATATTTT
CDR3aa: CASSLSVSGNTIYF

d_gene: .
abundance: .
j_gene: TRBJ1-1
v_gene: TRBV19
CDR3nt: TGTGCCAGTAGGGCTAGCCTAGACAACACTGAAGCTTTCTTT
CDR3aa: CASRASLDNTEAFF

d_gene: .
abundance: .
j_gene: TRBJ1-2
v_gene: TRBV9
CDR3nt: TGTGCCAGCAGCGTAGCTCGGGGTAACTATGGCTACACCTTC
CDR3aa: CASSVARGNYGYTF